Following are 30 T cell receptor beta chains from one sample sequenced in a study of CD8+ T cells in alopecia areata. In each case, RNA was isolated and then reverse transcribed into cDNA as the sequencing template. Clones were read by immunoSEQ multiplex PCR, and TCRdb kept only the in-frame ones, dropping some. Of about 250,000 clones in the sample, over 45% were seen once. Treatment here: oral pan-JAK inhibitor, 5-10 mg twice daily. The material sequenced was CD4+ T cells sorted from blood, taken around week 53, from a patient treated with tofacitinib. These receptor sequences come from a human donor with alopecia areata.

The chain joins TRBV5-6 to TRBJ1-2; possible D gene TRBD1, 5 bases. Germline V gene data show CDR1 as SGHDT and CDR2 as YYEEEE. This CDR3 has 14 residues. V lost 0 bases and J 9 bases, leaving 15 bases between the germline ends. The CDR3 region has the DNA TGTGCCAGCAGCTTGGTTGGGCAGGGTCTTCGCTACACCTTC. Its protein is CASSLVGQGLRYTF.

The rearrangement joins TRBV27 to TRBJ2-3; D remains unclear. Germline CDR1 MNHEY, CDR2 SMNVEV (reference sequence). There are 15 residues in the CDR3. V was shortened by 5 bases and J by 2 bases, with 14 bases between the two germline ends. DNA for the CDR3: TGTGCCAGCAGTACCCCAAGGTCGTTCACAGATACGCAGTATTTT. Translating it yields CASSTPRSFTDTQYF.

The V gene is TRBV4-3, the J gene TRBJ1-2, with D tentatively TRBD1 (5 bases). The V gene's germline CDR1 is LGHNA and CDR2 YSLEER. This CDR3 is built from 15 residues. Trimming cost V 4 bases and J 0 bases, with 12 bases left between them. The CDR3, as DNA: TGCGCCAGCAGCCGAGATGGGACGACTAACTATGGCTACACCTTC. Translated: CASSRDGTTNYGYTF.

This clone was observed once. V usage is TRBV5-4 and J usage is TRBJ2-2; D might be TRBD2 (6 bases). Germline values: CDR1 SGHNT, CDR2 YYREEE (reference sequence). Trimming removed 3 bases at V and 6 bases at J, with 6 bases between. The CDR3 length is 12 residues. The CDR3 sequence: CASSWEAGELFF. The CDR3 DNA reads as TGTGCCAGCAGCTGGGAGGCCGGGGAGCTGTTTTTT.

In its sample, this clone was seen once. The chain couples TRBV6-5 to TRBJ2-3; D unresolved. The CDR3 is 13 amino acids. Between the trimmed V and J ends, which lost 4 bases and 0 bases, there was a span of 5 bases. From germline, CDR1 is MNHEY and CDR2 SVGAGI. The CDR3 loop is CASSLGSTDTQYF. CDR3 nucleotides: TGTGCCAGCAGTTTAGGGAGCACAGATACGCAGTATTTT.

The chain recombines TRBV12-5 with TRBJ2-7; 10 bases map to TRBD1. The CDR3 totals 14 residues. Germline-derived CDR1 and CDR2 are LGHNT and FRNRAP. Trimming removed 1 base from V and 3 bases from J; junction bases left unmatched: 0. The CDR3 region is CASGLGTGGYEQYF. CDR3 bases: TGTGCTAGTGGTTTGGGGACAGGGGGCTACGAGCAGTACTTC. The entire variable domain, with the rest obtained from reference TRBV12-5 and TRBJ2-7, is as follows: DARVTQTPRHKVTEMGQEVTMRCQPILGHNTVFWYRQTMMQGLELLAYFRNRAPLDDSGMPKDRFSAEMPDATLATLKIQPSEPRDSAVYFCASGLGTGGYEQYFGPGTRLTVT.

As DNA, the CDR3 is TGTGCCAGCAGCTTTTTTACCGGGGAGCTGTTTTTT. Its translation is CASSFFTGELFF. This chain joins TRBV7-2 and TRBJ2-2; D is unclear. The germline CDR1 and CDR2 sequences are SGHTA and FQGNSA. There are 12 residues in the CDR3. The V end lost 3 bases, the J end lost 5 bases, and 4 bases lay between the germline ends. Full variable domain (remainder filled in from reference TRBV7-2 and TRBJ2-2): GAGVSQSPSNKVTEKGKDVELRCDPISGHTALYWYRQSLGQGLEFLIYFQGNSAPDKSGLPSDRFSAERTGGSVSTLTIQRTQQEDSAVYLCASSFFTGELFFGEGSRLTVL.

The chain is built from TRBV29-1 and TRBJ1-1; maybe TRBD1 (5 bases). Trimming shortened V by 6 bases and J by 7 bases, and 21 bases separated the two germline ends. The CDR3 totals 14 residues. Germline V CDR1 and CDR2: SQVTM, ANQGSEA. The CDR3 spells CSVLLGASGNEAFF. CDR3 nucleotides: TGCAGCGTCCTGCTTGGGGCCTCGGGCAATGAAGCTTTCTTT. Together with reference TRBV29-1 and TRBJ1-1, the CDR3 gives the full variable domain: SAVISQKPSRDICQRGTSLTIQCQVDSQVTMMFWYRQQPGQSLTLIATANQGSEATYESGFVIDKFPISRPNLTFSTLTVSNMSPEDSSIYLCSVLLGASGNEAFFGQGTRLTVV.

Only a few counts were recorded for this clone. This rearrangement joins TRBV2 to TRBJ1-5, with TRBD1 identical over 7 bases. The V gene end was trimmed by 6 bases and the J gene end by 11 bases; junction bases not matched to a gene: 16. Germline CDR1 is SNHLY and CDR2 is FYNNEI. The CDR3 runs to 15 residues. CDR3 sequence (DNA): TGTGCCAGCAGCGCTGGGGACAGCAGGTTCGATTCCCAGCATTTT. Translating gives CASSAGDSRFDSQHF.

The chain uses TRBV5-1 and TRBJ2-1; 8 nucleotides agree with TRBD2. Germline trimming cut 0 bases from V and 1 base from J; bases unmatched to any gene: 3. CDR1 is SGHRS and CDR2 is YFSETQ in the germline V gene. This CDR3 is 16 amino acids long. This CDR3 reads CASSLAGGGSYNEQFF. As DNA, the CDR3 is TGCGCCAGCAGCTTGGCCGGCGGGGGGTCCTACAATGAGCAGTTCTTC.

A few counts support this clone. The genes are TRBV7-8 and TRBJ1-1; D is unresolved. Germline CDR1 and CDR2: SGHVS and FQNEAQ. Trimming shortened V by 0 bases and J by 0 bases, and 5 bases separated the two germline ends. This CDR3 has 14 residues. The chain's CDR3 is CASSLAQLNTEAFF. The CDR3, as DNA: TGTGCCAGCAGCTTAGCTCAGCTGAACACTGAAGCTTTCTTT.

With regard to this clone: The same CDR3 arises from other DNA sequences in this sample as well. The chain is built from TRBV6-5 and TRBJ2-1; D not resolved. This CDR3 spans 13 amino acids. Germline assignment: CDR1 MNHEY and CDR2 SVGAGI. V was trimmed by 6 bases and J by 3 bases, leaving 9 bases between them. The CDR3 DNA is TGTGCCAGCAGAGGCGACGGCTACAATGAGCAGTTCTTC. Its protein is CASRGDGYNEQFF.

CDR3 loop: CSVESGYGYTF. CDR3 DNA: TGCAGCGTTGAGTCAGGGTATGGCTACACCTTC. The V gene is TRBV29-1, the J gene TRBJ1-2, with D perhaps TRBD1 (5 bases). The CDR3 has 11 residues. Trimming pared 3 bases from V and 5 bases from J, leaving 7 bases between. Germline-derived CDR1 and CDR2 are SQVTM and ANQGSEA.

This clone was recorded once. This rearrangement joins TRBV15 to TRBJ1-5; no firm D call. V was clipped by 0 bases and J by 3 bases, with 6 bases between them. The CDR3 contains 14 residues. Germline lookup yields CDR1 LNHNV and CDR2 YYDKDF (reference sequence). CDR3: CATSRDRPNQPQHF. CDR3 nucleotide sequence: TGTGCCACCAGCAGAGACAGGCCCAATCAGCCCCAGCATTTT.

The V call is TRBV9, the J call TRBJ1-1; the D gene is possibly TRBD1 (5 bases). This CDR3 is 16 amino acids long. The germline V gene has CDR1 SGDLS and CDR2 YYNGEE. V was cut by 0 bases and J by 4 bases, with 16 bases left in between. This CDR3 is CASSVALDFGGTEAFF. Here the CDR3 DNA reads TGTGCCAGCAGCGTAGCTTTGGACTTCGGGGGCACTGAAGCTTTCTTT.

V is TRBV30 and J is TRBJ2-5; D might be TRBD1 (5 bases). Germline CDR1 and CDR2: GTSNPN and SVGIG (reference sequence). The CDR3 spans 13 residues. Trimming removed 2 bases at V and 3 bases at J, with 10 bases between. CDR3 coding DNA: TGTGCCTGGAGTCAGGGCATCAAAGAGACCCAGTACTTC. It is translated as CAWSQGIKETQYF. Combining the CDR3 with reference TRBV30 and TRBJ2-5 gives the whole variable domain SQTIHQWPATLVQPVGSPLSLECTVEGTSNPNLYWYRQAAGRGLQLLFYSVGIGQISSEVPQNLSASRPQDRQFILSSKKLLLSDSGFYLCAWSQGIKETQYFGPGTRLLVL.

This clone was counted once. The genes are TRBV4-2 and TRBJ2-7; 9 bases map to TRBD1. This CDR3 is built from 15 residues. The V and J ends lost 4 bases and 4 bases, in that order; junction bases with no gene match: 8. CDR1 and CDR2 from the germline V gene are LGHNA and YNFKEQ. The CDR3 region has the DNA TGTGCCAGCAGCCGAGAACAGGGGGCACGTTACGAGCAGTACTTC. Its translation is CASSREQGARYEQYF.

To note about this clone: Other DNA variants within this sample encode the same CDR3. This chain joins TRBV29-1 and TRBJ2-3, with unresolved D. The CDR3 has 11 amino acids. The V and J ends lost 4 bases and 0 bases respectively, with 2 bases between them. The germline V gene has CDR1 SQVTM and CDR2 ANQGSEA. CDR3 DNA: TGCAGCGTTGGTAGCACAGATACGCAGTATTTT. Its translation is CSVGSTDTQYF.

The rearrangement links TRBV7-2 to TRBJ2-5; 8 positions match TRBD2. Per germline, CDR1 SGHTA and CDR2 FQGNSA. The CDR3 sequence is 14 residues long. V trimming: 6 bases; J trimming: 4 bases; junction bases outside the gene matches: 7. In DNA, the CDR3 is TGTGCCAGCAGACCGGGAGGGTGGGGAGAGACCCAGTACTTC. Its protein product is CASRPGGWGETQYF.

This rearrangement joins TRBV5-1 to TRBJ2-7; tentative D call: TRBD1 (6 bases). CDR1 and CDR2 (germline): SGHRS, YFSETQ. This CDR3 spans 14 amino acids. V lost 4 bases and J 2 bases, leaving 13 bases between the germline ends. The CDR3 reads CASSMDSRTYEQYF. The DNA of the CDR3 is TGCGCCAGCAGCATGGACAGCCGGACCTACGAGCAGTACTTC.

The genes are TRBV25-1 and TRBJ2-5, with TRBD1 matching 10 bases. The CDR3 spans 16 residues. CDR1 is MGHDK and CDR2 is SYGVNS in the germline V gene. V trimming: 2 bases; J trimming: 9 bases; junction bases outside the gene matches: 12. This CDR3 reads CASSERPLGTGEAQYF. Here the CDR3 DNA reads TGTGCCAGCAGTGAACGTCCGTTGGGGACAGGGGAGGCCCAGTACTTC.

The chain links TRBV29-1 to TRBJ2-6; D possibly uses TRBD1 or TRBD2 (5 bases each). V dropped 6 bases and J dropped 0 bases, with 18 bases sitting between them. The CDR3 totals 17 residues. Germline lookup yields CDR1 SQVTM and CDR2 ANQGSEA. As DNA, the CDR3 is TGCAGCGTCGCCGGGACGTATGATCTCTCTGGGGCCAACGTCCTGACTTTC. Amino acids: CSVAGTYDLSGANVLTF.

The chain combines TRBV5-4 with TRBJ2-1; no definite D call. The germline V gene has CDR1 SGHNT and CDR2 YYREEE (reference sequence). With 4 bases removed from V and 8 bases from J, the gap between germline ends came to 7 bases. There are 11 residues in the CDR3. CDR3 residues: CASSALDEQFF. The CDR3 DNA reads as TGTGCCAGCAGCGCTCTTGATGAGCAGTTCTTC. The full variable domain, rest sourced from reference TRBV5-4 and TRBJ2-1, is ETGVTQSPTHLIKTRGQQVTLRCSSQSGHNTVSWYQQALGQGPQFIFQYYREEENGRGNFPPRFSGLQFPNYSSELNVNALELDDSALYLCASSALDEQFFGPGTRLTVL.

The V and J genes are TRBV21-1 and TRBJ2-1; the tabulated D call, TRBD2, remains unverified against the DNA. TRBV21-1 is a pseudogene segment. This CDR3 has 14 amino acids. The CDR3 DNA is TGTGCCAGCAATAATCCTCGCTCCTACAATGAGCAGTTCTTC. Translation gives CASNNPRSYNEQFF.

The chain couples TRBV5-1 to TRBJ2-2, with a possible D match to TRBD2 (5 bases). The V and J ends lost 4 bases and 5 bases respectively, with 9 bases between them. This CDR3 spans 13 amino acids. Germline loops: CDR1 SGHRS, CDR2 YFSETQ. CDR3 residues: CASSDYRTGELFF. The CDR3 nucleotides are TGCGCCAGCAGCGACTACAGAACCGGGGAGCTGTTTTTT.

This clone was seen a few times. The chain has TRBV5-4 and TRBJ2-5; no definite D call. The germline V and J ends were trimmed by 1 base and 3 bases, with 13 bases remaining between them. This CDR3 comprises 15 residues. Germline CDR1 is SGHNT and CDR2 is YYREEE (reference sequence). The CDR3 nucleotides read TGTGCCAGCAGCTTGTACCATGGCGGCGAAGAGACCCAGTACTTC. It codes for CASSLYHGGEETQYF.

V gene TRBV7-9 combines with J gene TRBJ1-6; perhaps TRBD1 as D (5 bases). Trimming took 3 bases from V and 10 from J, leaving 19 bases between them. From germline, CDR1 is SEHNR and CDR2 FQNEAQ (reference sequence). The CDR3 is 16 amino acids. Here the CDR3 DNA reads TGTGCCAGCAGCTTCAGCCAGGGTAGAGGGTTGTCACCCCTCCACTTT. Protein: CASSFSQGRGLSPLHF.

In its sample, this clone was seen a few times. This rearrangement joins TRBV7-2 to TRBJ1-2, with D perhaps TRBD1 (5 bases). The germline V gene encodes CDR1 SGHTA and CDR2 FQGNSA. The CDR3 is 15 amino acids. The V gene lost 2 bases and the J gene lost 4 bases, with 14 bases spanning the gap. Written as DNA, the CDR3 is TGTGCCAGCAGCTTATGGAGAGGTCAGGGCTATGGCTACACCTTC. As protein: CASSLWRGQGYGYTF.

The V call is TRBV5-4, the J call TRBJ2-5, with D perhaps matching TRBD2 (6 bases). This CDR3 has 14 amino acids. The V end was cut by 8 bases, the J end by 2 bases, with 16 bases between. Looked up from germline, CDR1 is SGHNT and CDR2 is YYREEE (reference sequence). Written as DNA, the CDR3 is TGTGCCAGTACCCGCGCCGGGGGACAAGAGACCCAGTACTTC. This sequence encodes CASTRAGGQETQYF.

This clone has just one count. V usage is TRBV29-1 and J usage is TRBJ1-2; tentative D call: TRBD1 (6 bases). The V gene's germline CDR1 is SQVTM and CDR2 ANQGSEA. This CDR3 has 12 residues. Trimming shortened V by 2 bases and J by 8 bases, and 12 bases separated the two germline ends. The CDR3 protein is CSVEQGPQGYTF. In nucleotides, the CDR3 is TGCAGCGTTGAACAGGGGCCTCAGGGCTACACCTTC.